Listed below are T cell receptor beta chains from one sample, sequenced in a study of T cell clonotyping in hematopoietic cell transplantation. Profiled with immunoSEQ multiplex PCR; TCRdb holds only in-frame clones, not every one. Of about 69,000 clones listed, about 96% are singletons. The sequencing used peripheral blood mononuclear cells, collected before stem cell transplant. All receptors derive from a woman between 50 and 59 years old with acute myeloid leukemia. Some clones in this sample may be carry-over from other donors' samples. Each CDR3 is given with its conserved first and last residue. Fields, in order: V gene, D gene, J gene, CDR3 length, CDR3 protein. The D gene is left open where the match is weak.

v_gene: TRBV19; d_gene: -; j_gene: TRBJ2-7; len: 16; CDR3aa: CASSMSGAGSSYEQYF
v_gene: TRBV14; d_gene: -; j_gene: TRBJ1-2; len: 13; CDR3aa: CASSQAADLRRTF
v_gene: TRBV30; d_gene: TRBD1; j_gene: TRBJ1-3; len: 15; CDR3aa: CAWSHYRGAGNTIYF
v_gene: TRBV5-8; d_gene: -; j_gene: TRBJ2-7; len: 11; CDR3aa: CASSLVDEQYF
v_gene: TRBV5-1; d_gene: -; j_gene: TRBJ2-7; len: 14; CDR3aa: CASSLVWAQGEQYF
v_gene: TRBV6-5; d_gene: -; j_gene: TRBJ1-2; len: 15; CDR3aa: CASSYSSGWVQGYTF
v_gene: TRBV27; d_gene: TRBD2; j_gene: TRBJ2-5; len: 18; CDR3aa: CASSLLSSGRPQGETQYF
v_gene: TRBV2; d_gene: TRBD2; j_gene: TRBJ2-3; len: 14; CDR3aa: CASRTGTSGGTQYF
v_gene: TRBV6-5; d_gene: -; j_gene: TRBJ2-7; len: 12; CDR3aa: CASSYYGYEQYF
v_gene: TRBV5-4; d_gene: TRBD2; j_gene: TRBJ2-3; len: 16; CDR3aa: CASSFGAGTFTDTQYF
v_gene: TRBV7-8; d_gene: -; j_gene: TRBJ2-5; len: 12; CDR3aa: CASRAQGETQYF
v_gene: TRBV28; d_gene: -; j_gene: TRBJ1-5; len: 17; CDR3aa: CASSFFGGGGSNQPQHF
v_gene: TRBV27; d_gene: -; j_gene: TRBJ1-1; len: 15; CDR3aa: CASSSAGVRNTEAFF
v_gene: TRBV5-6; d_gene: -; j_gene: TRBJ1-4; len: 15; CDR3aa: CASSLGPSGGEKLFF
v_gene: TRBV30; d_gene: -; j_gene: TRBJ1-3; len: 14; CDR3aa: CAWSLGGGFNTIYF
v_gene: TRBV6-5; d_gene: TRBD2; j_gene: TRBJ2-7; len: 14; CDR3aa: CASRKTSGPYEQYF
v_gene: TRBV30; d_gene: -; j_gene: TRBJ2-3; len: 15; CDR3aa: CAWAVIPRSTDTQYF
v_gene: TRBV9; d_gene: -; j_gene: TRBJ1-6; len: 16; CDR3aa: CASPQIHREINSPLHF
v_gene: TRBV30; d_gene: -; j_gene: TRBJ1-1; len: 14; CDR3aa: CAWIPDPLETEAFF
v_gene: TRBV5-1; d_gene: -; j_gene: TRBJ2-7; len: 16; CDR3aa: CASSLTGGAESYEQYF
v_gene: TRBV29-1; d_gene: -; j_gene: TRBJ1-3; len: 17; CDR3aa: CSAALRGWGMFGNTIYF
v_gene: TRBV6-5; d_gene: -; j_gene: TRBJ1-2; len: 14; CDR3aa: CASSYRGRIYGYTF
v_gene: TRBV5-6; d_gene: -; j_gene: TRBJ2-2; len: 14; CDR3aa: CASSLMTATGELFF
v_gene: TRBV7-9; d_gene: -; j_gene: TRBJ1-1; len: 13; CDR3aa: CASSLELLLGAFF
v_gene: TRBV10-3; d_gene: -; j_gene: TRBJ2-7; len: 13; CDR3aa: CAIKDQGISEQYF
v_gene: TRBV28; d_gene: -; j_gene: TRBJ1-1; len: 11; CDR3aa: CASSRNTEAFF
v_gene: TRBV7-2; d_gene: -; j_gene: TRBJ1-5; len: 13; CDR3aa: CASSPQGKQPQHF
v_gene: TRBV29-1; d_gene: -; j_gene: TRBJ1-1; len: 19; CDR3aa: CSVEGSRGSYLTMNTEAFF
v_gene: TRBV27; d_gene: TRBD1; j_gene: TRBJ1-2; len: 16; CDR3aa: CASRVLGTGANYGYTF
v_gene: TRBV7-6; d_gene: -; j_gene: TRBJ1-1; len: 13; CDR3aa: CASTQGGDTEAFF
v_gene: TRBV5-1; d_gene: -; j_gene: TRBJ2-3; len: 13; CDR3aa: CASSRDSTDTQYF
v_gene: TRBV7-7; d_gene: TRBD1; j_gene: TRBJ2-5; len: 15; CDR3aa: CASSPRDRAQETQYF
v_gene: TRBV5-1; d_gene: -; j_gene: TRBJ1-5; len: 13; CDR3aa: CASSPGPNQPQHF
v_gene: TRBV4-1; d_gene: TRBD2; j_gene: TRBJ2-5; len: 17; CDR3aa: CASSNPGLAGGFETQYF
v_gene: TRBV13; d_gene: -; j_gene: TRBJ2-3; len: 11; CDR3aa: CASSQDYTQYF
v_gene: TRBV9; d_gene: TRBD2; j_gene: TRBJ2-1; len: 15; CDR3aa: CASTGGEGSYNEQFF
v_gene: TRBV11-2; d_gene: -; j_gene: TRBJ1-5; len: 13; CDR3aa: CASSLDDNQPQHF
v_gene: TRBV7-2; d_gene: TRBD2; j_gene: TRBJ2-7; len: 16; CDR3aa: CASSMRSSGTSYEQYF
v_gene: TRBV5-1; d_gene: TRBD1; j_gene: TRBJ2-7; len: 14; CDR3aa: CASSLEQGAYEQYF
v_gene: TRBV7-2; d_gene: TRBD2; j_gene: TRBJ2-1; len: 16; CDR3aa: CASLGSSGRADNEQFF
v_gene: TRBV6-5; d_gene: TRBD1; j_gene: TRBJ1-4; len: 14; CDR3aa: CASSLTGGTEKLFF
v_gene: TRBV10-3; d_gene: -; j_gene: TRBJ2-5; len: 13; CDR3aa: CAISSGQGETQYF
v_gene: TRBV5-8; d_gene: -; j_gene: TRBJ1-5; len: 13; CDR3aa: CASSFGGNQPQHF
v_gene: TRBV20-1; d_gene: -; j_gene: TRBJ1-1; len: 11; CDR3aa: CSARYYTEAFF
v_gene: TRBV7-2; d_gene: -; j_gene: TRBJ1-5; len: 15; CDR3aa: CASSLEEGPNQPQHF
v_gene: TRBV19; d_gene: -; j_gene: TRBJ2-7; len: 12; CDR3aa: CATLDSSYEQYF
v_gene: TRBV9; d_gene: TRBD2; j_gene: TRBJ2-5; len: 16; CDR3aa: CASSVGVLAGGETQYF
v_gene: TRBV7-3; d_gene: -; j_gene: TRBJ2-6; len: 16; CDR3aa: CASTFRGNSGANVLTF
v_gene: TRBV20-1; d_gene: -; j_gene: TRBJ2-3; len: 10; CDR3aa: CSASMDTQYF
v_gene: TRBV6-6; d_gene: -; j_gene: TRBJ2-7; len: 13; CDR3aa: CASSRDIAYEQYF
v_gene: TRBV19; d_gene: -; j_gene: TRBJ1-2; len: 13; CDR3aa: CASSKEQAGGYTF
v_gene: TRBV19; d_gene: TRBD1; j_gene: TRBJ1-2; len: 15; CDR3aa: CASSIDLLGQRGYTF
v_gene: TRBV7-3; d_gene: TRBD2; j_gene: TRBJ2-2; len: 17; CDR3aa: CASSFSGSGASSGELFF
v_gene: TRBV11-2; d_gene: TRBD2; j_gene: TRBJ2-1; len: 15; CDR3aa: CASSPSGISYNEQFF
v_gene: TRBV5-4; d_gene: -; j_gene: TRBJ2-5; len: 14; CDR3aa: CASSSSGAQETQYF